This is a list of T cell receptor beta chains from one sample in a study of CD8+ T cells in alopecia areata. Assay used: immunoSEQ multiplex PCR; TCRdb lists only in-frame clones, some missing. The sample has some 200,000 clones; roughly 40% are singletons. The sequencing used CD4+ T cells sorted from blood, collected between weeks 36 and 40, from a patient treated with tofacitinib. The source is a human donor with alopecia areata. Each CDR3 is given with its conserved first and last residue. Fields, in order: D gene, clone size, J gene, V gene, CDR3 DNA, CDR3 protein. The D gene is left open where the match is weak. For some rows the clone size is stated as once, few or many, or as a class when expanded; others skip it.

D gene: TRBD2; clone size: -; J gene: TRBJ2-1; V gene: TRBV7-2; CDR3 DNA: TGTGCCAGCAGCATCACTAGCGGGTCCGGAGGCGGTGAGCAGTTCTTC; CDR3 protein: CASSITSGSGGGEQFF
D gene: -; clone size: -; J gene: TRBJ2-7; V gene: TRBV10-3; CDR3 DNA: TGTGCCATCAGTCTTGACACCACCTCTGACGAGCAGTACTTC; CDR3 protein: CAISLDTTSDEQYF
D gene: -; clone size: -; J gene: TRBJ2-3; V gene: TRBV5-4; CDR3 DNA: TGTGCCAGCAGCTTGCCCGAGAATACGCAGTATTTT; CDR3 protein: CASSLPENTQYF
D gene: TRBD2; clone size: few; J gene: TRBJ2-2; V gene: TRBV7-3; CDR3 DNA: TGTGCCAGCAGCTCCGACCCGGGAGGGACCGGGACCGGGGAGCTGTTTTTT; CDR3 protein: CASSSDPGGTGTGELFF
D gene: TRBD1; clone size: -; J gene: TRBJ1-4; V gene: TRBV2; CDR3 DNA: TGTGCCAGCAGTCTGACAGGGAGTGGGAGAAAACTGTTTTTT; CDR3 protein: CASSLTGSGRKLFF
D gene: -; clone size: -; J gene: TRBJ2-1; V gene: TRBV30; CDR3 DNA: TGTGCCTGGAAACGGGGGAATGAGCAGTTCTTC; CDR3 protein: CAWKRGNEQFF
D gene: -; clone size: -; J gene: TRBJ2-1; V gene: TRBV5-6; CDR3 DNA: TGTGCCAGCAGCCTCCGGGGCCATGAGCAGTTCTTC; CDR3 protein: CASSLRGHEQFF
D gene: -; clone size: -; J gene: TRBJ2-2; V gene: TRBV14; CDR3 DNA: TGTGCCAGCAGCCGGTGGAACACCGGGGAGCTGTTTTTT; CDR3 protein: CASSRWNTGELFF
D gene: TRBD2; clone size: -; J gene: TRBJ2-4; V gene: TRBV6-5; CDR3 DNA: TGTGCCAGCAGTTACGCGGGAGACATTCAGTACTTC; CDR3 protein: CASSYAGDIQYF
D gene: -; clone size: -; J gene: TRBJ2-1; V gene: TRBV2; CDR3 DNA: TGTGCCAGCAGTGTCGGACAAGGCTTTATGGAGCAGTTCTTC; CDR3 protein: CASSVGQGFMEQFF
D gene: TRBD2; clone size: -; J gene: TRBJ2-7; V gene: TRBV14; CDR3 DNA: TGTGCCAGCAGCCAACTAGCGGGACCCTACGAGCAGTACTTC; CDR3 protein: CASSQLAGPYEQYF
D gene: -; clone size: few; J gene: TRBJ2-5; V gene: TRBV5-6; CDR3 DNA: TGTGCCAGCAGCCTCTTGGGATGGGAGACCCAGTACTTC; CDR3 protein: CASSLLGWETQYF
D gene: TRBD1; clone size: -; J gene: TRBJ2-3; V gene: TRBV11-2; CDR3 DNA: TGTGCCAGCAGCTCCGGGACAGGGAGCACAGATACGCAGTATTTT; CDR3 protein: CASSSGTGSTDTQYF
D gene: TRBD1; clone size: -; J gene: TRBJ2-7; V gene: TRBV15; CDR3 DNA: TGTGCCACCAGCACCCGAGGACAGGGGAGCTCCTACGAGCAGTACTTC; CDR3 protein: CATSTRGQGSSYEQYF
D gene: TRBD1; clone size: many; J gene: TRBJ2-7; V gene: TRBV25-1; CDR3 DNA: TGTGCCAGCGCGCCACAAGGACAGGGGGTGTTCTCTGGCGAGCAGTACTTC; CDR3 protein: CASAPQGQGVFSGEQYF
D gene: TRBD2; clone size: -; J gene: TRBJ2-1; V gene: TRBV5-6; CDR3 DNA: TGTGCCAGCAGCCCGCCGTGGATTATGCGGGAGGAGTCGAGGAATGAGCAGTTCTTC; CDR3 protein: CASSPPWIMREESRNEQFF